This TCR beta chain was identified in a study of blood T cell repertoires in COVID-19. The overall study: COVID-19 samples, acute and convalescent, were from the United States, Italy and Spain. Sample material is recorded as cDNA or gDNA derived from T cells, B-cell-depleted T cells, or PBMCs.

The V gene's germline CDR1 is LGHDT and CDR2 YNNKEL (reference sequence). The CDR3 contains 15 residues. V shed 5 bases, J shed 7 bases, and the junction held 14 bases outside the gene matches. Original handling: Researchers report that nucleated cell counts were estimated from reference gene primer amplification. Sequenced by immunoSEQ multiplex PCR; TCRdb stores in-frame clones only, minus some. The V and J calls and clone size come from that table; D and trimming were worked out from the DNA. The sample comprises around 47,000 clones, roughly 91% of which are singletons, and approximately 10% rests with the top ten.

The V call is TRBV3-1 (or the pseudogene TRBV3-2), the J call TRBJ2-7, with 7 bases matching TRBD1. The sample taken for sequencing was peripheral blood. The TCR was taken from a man aged 45-65 years with active COVID-19. This CDR3 reads CASSWFGTDRGEQYF. The DNA for the CDR3 is TGTGCCAGCAGCTGGTTCGGGACAGATCGCGGGGAGCAGTACTTC.